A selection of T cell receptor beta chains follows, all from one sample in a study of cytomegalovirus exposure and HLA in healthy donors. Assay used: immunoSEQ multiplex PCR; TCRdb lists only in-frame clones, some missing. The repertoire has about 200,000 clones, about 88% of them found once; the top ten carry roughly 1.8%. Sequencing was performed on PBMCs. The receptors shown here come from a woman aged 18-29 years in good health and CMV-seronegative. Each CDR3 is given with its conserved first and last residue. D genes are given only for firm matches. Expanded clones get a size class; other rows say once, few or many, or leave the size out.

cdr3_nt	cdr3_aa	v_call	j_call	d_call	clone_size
TGTGCCACCCTGGAGGAAAAACTGTTTTTT	CATLEEKLFF	TRBV6-6	TRBJ1-4	NA	NA
TGTGCCAGCAGTCCCCCGCTCGCGGCAACCAACAATGAGCAGTTCTTC	CASSPPLAATNNEQFF	TRBV28	TRBJ2-1	NA	NA
TGTGCCAGCAGCGTAGAATGGGGGCAGACTTTCTTT	CASSVEWGQTFF	TRBV9	TRBJ1-1	NA	once
TGTGCCAGCAGTAGAGACAGCAGGACGGCGTACGGTGAAGCTTTCTTT	CASSRDSRTAYGEAFF	TRBV27	TRBJ1-1	NA	once
TGTGCCAGCAGCTTAGCCCGACTAGCGGGGGGGCTAATTGATGAGCAGTTCTTC	CASSLARLAGGLIDEQFF	TRBV7-2	TRBJ2-1	TRBD2	NA
TGTGCCAGCAGCCAAGCTAGAGCGGGGGGTGAGCAGTTCTTC	CASSQARAGGEQFF	TRBV4-2	TRBJ2-1	TRBD2	NA
TGCAGCGTTGAGGTTGCGAACAGGGGGCCCTACGAGCAGTACTTC	CSVEVANRGPYEQYF	TRBV29-1	TRBJ2-7	TRBD1	NA
TGTGCCAGCGGTCCGGGACAGAACACTGAAGCTTTCTTT	CASGPGQNTEAFF	TRBV2	TRBJ1-1	NA	NA
TGTGCCAGCGGCGGGGGCCTAGGGAGTGAGCAGTTCTTC	CASGGGLGSEQFF	TRBV28	TRBJ2-1	NA	NA
TGTGCCAGCAGCGTAGCGGGAGTCCCCCCCGAGCAGTACTTC	CASSVAGVPPEQYF	TRBV13	TRBJ2-7	TRBD2	NA
TGTGCCAGCAGTGAATTTATAGCGGGGGGCTCCTACGAGCAGTACTTC	CASSEFIAGGSYEQYF	TRBV6-1	TRBJ2-7	TRBD2	NA
TGTGCCAGCAGCAGCGAGGGCGCGGGAAACACCATATATTTT	CASSSEGAGNTIYF	TRBV21-1	TRBJ1-3	NA	NA
TGCAGCGTTGAGGGGGCCCCCTATGGCTACACCTTC	CSVEGAPYGYTF	TRBV29-1	TRBJ1-2	NA	NA
TGTGCCAGCAGCGCCGTGGAGGAAGCTTTCTTT	CASSAVEEAFF	TRBV2	TRBJ1-1	NA	NA
TGTGCCAGCAGCGTCGGAACGGGGGGATCCTACGAGCAGTACTTC	CASSVGTGGSYEQYF	TRBV2	TRBJ2-7	TRBD2	NA
TGTGCCAGTGGAGTGGGGGACAGGGGGTACAATGAGCAGTTCTTC	CASGVGDRGYNEQFF	TRBV19	TRBJ2-1	TRBD1	once
TGTGCCAGCAGCGTAGACACCGAAGCTTTCTTT	CASSVDTEAFF	TRBV9	TRBJ1-1	NA	NA
TGTGCCAGCAGATTTGGTGGGGCCTCGCGAACAGATACGCAGTATTTT	CASRFGGASRTDTQYF	TRBV11-3	TRBJ2-3	NA	NA
TGTGCCAGCTCACTTTCAGGGGGTAAGAGCAATCAGCCCCAGCATTTT	CASSLSGGKSNQPQHF	TRBV18	TRBJ1-5	TRBD1	NA
TGTGCCAGCAGTTTACAGGGTATCTACAATGAGCAGTTCTTC	CASSLQGIYNEQFF	TRBV27	TRBJ2-1	NA	NA
TGCGCCAGCAGCCAAGATATGTACGGCGAGCAGTACTTC	CASSQDMYGEQYF	TRBV4-3	TRBJ2-7	NA	few
TGTGCCAGCGGGGTAGCGGGGGGGTTCCACGAGCAGTACTTC	CASGVAGGFHEQYF	TRBV28	TRBJ2-7	TRBD2	NA
TGCGCCAGCAGCTTGGGGACAGGTGGGTACGCTGAGCAGTTCTTC	CASSLGTGGYAEQFF	TRBV5-1	TRBJ2-1	TRBD1	NA
TGTGCCAGCAAACCCCCGGCAGGCCGGTACGAGCAGTACTTC	CASKPPAGRYEQYF	TRBV2	TRBJ2-7	NA	once
TGTGCCAGTAGTATAGTTCTCGGGGAGGCCGAGCAGTACTTC	CASSIVLGEAEQYF	TRBV19	TRBJ2-7	NA	NA
TGTGCCAGCAGCCAAGACCCAGCACGAGGCCAGACCCAGTACTTC	CASSQDPARGQTQYF	TRBV4-2	TRBJ2-5	NA	NA
TGTGCCAGTAGCACAGGGTTCACTGAAGCTTTCTTT	CASSTGFTEAFF	TRBV19	TRBJ1-1	NA	NA
TGTGCCAGCAGCGCAGCCGGGACAGGTCTTGAAAAACTGTTTTTT	CASSAAGTGLEKLFF	TRBV6-5	TRBJ1-4	TRBD1	few
TGTGCCAGCAGTTGGAGTCCTAGCGGGAGTTTGGAGACCCAGTACTTC	CASSWSPSGSLETQYF	TRBV25-1	TRBJ2-5	TRBD2	NA
TGCGCCAGCAGCCAAGAATGGACAGGGGACCAGCCCCAGCATTTT	CASSQEWTGDQPQHF	TRBV4-1	TRBJ1-5	TRBD1	NA
TGTGCCATCAGCCCCGGGACTAGCGGGAGGGCCCAAGAGACCCAGTACTTC	CAISPGTSGRAQETQYF	TRBV10-3	TRBJ2-5	TRBD2	NA
TGTGCCAGCAGTGAAGCCCAGGGGCCCCGAGAGAGAGGCTACACCTTC	CASSEAQGPRERGYTF	TRBV25-1	TRBJ1-2	NA	NA
TGTGCCAGCAAAAGGCGAGGGTTCGACTACAATGAGCAGTTCTTC	CASKRRGFDYNEQFF	TRBV27	TRBJ2-1	NA	NA
TGCAGCGCTGGGACAGGGAGAACTAATGAAAAACTGTTTTTT	CSAGTGRTNEKLFF	TRBV29-1	TRBJ1-4	TRBD1	once
TGCAGCGTCCAGGGGGTTAGCGGGAGGAATGAGCAGTTCTTC	CSVQGVSGRNEQFF	TRBV29-1	TRBJ2-1	TRBD2	once
TGTGCCAGCAGCTCCGGACACCGGAGCTACGAGCAGTACTTC	CASSSGHRSYEQYF	TRBV7-9	TRBJ2-7	NA	NA
TGTGCCAGCTCACCACGCCGGGACAGTCTCACCGGGGAGCTGTTTTTT	CASSPRRDSLTGELFF	TRBV18	TRBJ2-2	TRBD1	NA
TGCGCCAGCAGTGCGAGCACAGATACGCAGTATTTT	CASSASTDTQYF	TRBV10-1	TRBJ2-3	NA	NA
TGTGCCAGCAGCTTGCGCGGTACATCCTACGAGCAGTACTTC	CASSLRGTSYEQYF	TRBV5-4	TRBJ2-7	NA	NA
TGTGCCAGCAGTGAAGGGGCAGGGCGTGAAAAACTGTTTTTT	CASSEGAGREKLFF	TRBV2	TRBJ1-4	NA	NA
TGTGCCAGTAGTATCAGGCTGAGCTCCTACGAGCAGTACTTC	CASSIRLSSYEQYF	TRBV19	TRBJ2-7	NA	NA
TGTGCCAGCAGCTTAGCGCTTACCACTAGCGCCAAAAAGAATGAGCAGTTCTTC	CASSLALTTSAKKNEQFF	TRBV7-2	TRBJ2-1	TRBD2	NA
TGTGCCAGCAGTGACCTAGCGGGGGTTAGGACGGAGACCCAGTACTTC	CASSDLAGVRTETQYF	TRBV2	TRBJ2-5	TRBD2	NA
TGTGCCAGCAGCGTCGGGACAGGCGACTATGGCTACACCTTC	CASSVGTGDYGYTF	TRBV9	TRBJ1-2	TRBD1	NA
TGTGCCAGCACTTCTTACAATGAGCAGTTCTTC	CASTSYNEQFF	TRBV11-1	TRBJ2-1	NA	NA
TGTGCCGGAAAGGGGTGGCTAGGTGAAAAACTGTTTTTT	CAGKGWLGEKLFF	TRBV28	TRBJ1-4	NA	NA
TGTGCCTGGAGTGGCCAATTTAGCGGAACCACAGATACGCAGTATTTT	CAWSGQFSGTTDTQYF	TRBV30	TRBJ2-3	NA	NA
TGTGCCAGCAGTGAACCCCCCCCTAGCGGAGTGGGGAGTGAGCAGTTCTTC	CASSEPPPSGVGSEQFF	TRBV25-1	TRBJ2-1	TRBD2	NA
TGTGCCAGCAGCGGTGTGCAGGGTGGCAATCAGCCCCAGCATTTT	CASSGVQGGNQPQHF	TRBV7-2	TRBJ1-5	NA	NA
TGTGCCAGCAGCTCACAGGGCCTCTATGGCTACACCTTC	CASSSQGLYGYTF	TRBV13	TRBJ1-2	NA	NA
TGTGCCAGCAGTGGTAGCCTCTCTGGAAACACCATATATTTT	CASSGSLSGNTIYF	TRBV6-1	TRBJ1-3	NA	NA
TGTGCCAGCCAATATGCGGTTTCGGGCAAAAACATTCAGTACTTC	CASQYAVSGKNIQYF	TRBV6-5	TRBJ2-4	NA	NA
TGTGCCAGCAGCTTAGCTTCGAGCTCTGGAAACACCATATATTTT	CASSLASSSGNTIYF	TRBV11-2	TRBJ1-3	NA	NA
TGTGCCAGCAGCTCCAATACAGATACGCAGTATTTT	CASSSNTDTQYF	TRBV7-9	TRBJ2-3	NA	NA
TGCGCCAGCAGCCACCGCACAGGGATGAACACTGAAGCTTTCTTT	CASSHRTGMNTEAFF	TRBV4-1	TRBJ1-1	NA	few
TGTGCCAGTAGCTGGGCCAGGGATGACTACGAGCAGTACTTC	CASSWARDDYEQYF	TRBV19	TRBJ2-7	NA	NA